This paragraph reports one TCR beta chain. The sample contains more than one DNA sequence encoding this CDR3. These data belong to a study of shared clonotypes between healthy human individuals. Study as a whole: Donors were a couple of women and a few men aged 18 to 49.

The study drew its donors from healthy HIV-negative adults without recent acute infections or vaccinations. The donors, all of them Caucasian adults, lived in Nashville, Tennessee. Amplification in unsorted PBMC replicate PCRs started from roughly 330 ng DNA, which equals approximately 28,000 T cell genomes. The table came from immunoSEQ multiplex PCR; TCRdb's copy has only in-frame clones and leaves some out. The repertoire holds 470,000 or so clones, with around four fifths as singletons. Per the germline V gene, CDR1 is SGHTA and CDR2 is FQGNSA. The CDR3 length is 12 residues. V was trimmed by 3 bases and J by 4 bases, leaving 7 bases between them.

This clonotype originated in a woman aged 40 to 49 in good health. Some clones in this sample may be carry-over from other donors' samples. Sequencing was done on a sample of PBMCs. This chain uses TRBV7-2 with TRBJ2-7; D remains unclear. The CDR3 coding sequence is TGTGCCAGCAGCTTGGTGGGGTACGAGCAGTACTTC. Its protein is CASSLVGYEQYF.